These 8 T cell receptor beta chains share one sample of origin, sequenced in a study of cytomegalovirus exposure and HLA in healthy donors. 13 Jbeta primers and 60 Vbeta primers were used for the PCR. This table comes from immunoSEQ multiplex PCR, and its TCRdb copy is limited to in-frame clones, with some not included. The sample yields about 140,000 clones, about 76% seen once. The sequenced material came from PBMCs. These receptors were taken from a female donor in good health and CMV-seronegative.

The chain links TRBV5-4 to TRBJ2-1; 9 positions agree with TRBD2. The CDR3 runs 16 residues. Unmatched junction bases numbered 14, after V lost 3 bases and J lost 10 bases. Looked up from germline, CDR1 is SGHNT and CDR2 is YYREEE (reference sequence). For the CDR3, the DNA is TGTGCCAGCAGCTACCTAGCGGGGAGGTTGGGCAGGGAGCAGTTCTTC. Protein sequence: CASSYLAGRLGREQFF.

The J gene is TRBJ2-7, the V gene TRBV7-9; D might be TRBD1 (6 bases). Germline values: CDR1 SEHNR, CDR2 FQNEAQ (reference sequence). The V end was cut by 6 bases, the J end by 0 bases, with 12 bases between. The CDR3 sequence is 14 residues long. CDR3 amino acids: CASRPMTGSYEQYF. As DNA, the CDR3 is TGTGCCAGCAGACCAATGACAGGCTCCTACGAGCAGTACTTC.

The chain uses TRBV28 and TRBJ1-1; D not resolved. The germline V gene encodes CDR1 MDHEN and CDR2 SYDVKM. V gave up 3 bases and J gave up 4 bases, with 3 bases separating them. This CDR3 contains 11 residues. The CDR3 region is CASSLATEAFF. The CDR3 DNA reads as TGTGCCAGCAGTTTGGCCACTGAAGCTTTCTTT.

The chain employs TRBV30 and TRBJ2-7; 13 bases line up with TRBD2. With V trimmed by 1 base and J by 6 bases, 6 bases remained unmatched. Per germline, CDR1 GTSNPN and CDR2 SVGIG (reference sequence). This CDR3 region has 15 residues. CDR3 region: CAWSGGLAGASEQYF. The CDR3 bases are TGTGCCTGGAGTGGAGGACTAGCGGGAGCCTCCGAGCAGTACTTC.

The chain combines TRBV7-2 with TRBJ2-6; D call uncertain. The ends were cut back, 2 bases at V and 1 base at J, with 15 bases in the middle. CDR1 and CDR2 (germline): SGHTA, FQGNSA. This CDR3 has 18 amino acids. Here the CDR3 reads CASSLRGTRLSGANVLTF. CDR3 nucleotide sequence: TGTGCCAGCAGCTTACGCGGAACCCGCCTTTCTGGGGCCAACGTCCTGACTTTC.

The chain carries TRBV5-4 and TRBJ2-7; no clear D. The CDR3 is 12 amino acids. The germline gives CDR1 SGHNT, CDR2 YYREEE (reference sequence). The V end lost 2 bases, the J end lost 6 bases, and 9 bases lay between the germline ends. The CDR3 sequence: CASSFPNGEQYF. DNA of the CDR3: TGTGCCAGCAGCTTCCCTAATGGCGAGCAGTACTTC.

This chain uses TRBV5-1 with TRBJ2-3; possibly TRBD1 for D (6 bases). The CDR3 loop spans 17 amino acids. V was pared by 2 bases and J by 0 bases, with 16 bases between. Germline loops: CDR1 SGHRS, CDR2 YFSETQ. This chain's CDR3 is CASSFNDRLSSTDTQYF. The CDR3 DNA reads TGCGCCAGCAGCTTCAACGACAGGTTGTCTAGCACAGATACGCAGTATTTT.

The genes are TRBV9 and TRBJ1-2; 7 bases agree with TRBD1. V was clipped by 4 bases and J by 6 bases; unmatched bases: 18. From germline, CDR1 is SGDLS and CDR2 YYNGEE. The CDR3 covers 17 residues. The CDR3 here is CASSLRQGRVSTNGYTF. The CDR3 DNA sequence: TGTGCCAGCAGCCTCAGACAGGGAAGAGTGTCAACCAATGGCTACACCTTC.